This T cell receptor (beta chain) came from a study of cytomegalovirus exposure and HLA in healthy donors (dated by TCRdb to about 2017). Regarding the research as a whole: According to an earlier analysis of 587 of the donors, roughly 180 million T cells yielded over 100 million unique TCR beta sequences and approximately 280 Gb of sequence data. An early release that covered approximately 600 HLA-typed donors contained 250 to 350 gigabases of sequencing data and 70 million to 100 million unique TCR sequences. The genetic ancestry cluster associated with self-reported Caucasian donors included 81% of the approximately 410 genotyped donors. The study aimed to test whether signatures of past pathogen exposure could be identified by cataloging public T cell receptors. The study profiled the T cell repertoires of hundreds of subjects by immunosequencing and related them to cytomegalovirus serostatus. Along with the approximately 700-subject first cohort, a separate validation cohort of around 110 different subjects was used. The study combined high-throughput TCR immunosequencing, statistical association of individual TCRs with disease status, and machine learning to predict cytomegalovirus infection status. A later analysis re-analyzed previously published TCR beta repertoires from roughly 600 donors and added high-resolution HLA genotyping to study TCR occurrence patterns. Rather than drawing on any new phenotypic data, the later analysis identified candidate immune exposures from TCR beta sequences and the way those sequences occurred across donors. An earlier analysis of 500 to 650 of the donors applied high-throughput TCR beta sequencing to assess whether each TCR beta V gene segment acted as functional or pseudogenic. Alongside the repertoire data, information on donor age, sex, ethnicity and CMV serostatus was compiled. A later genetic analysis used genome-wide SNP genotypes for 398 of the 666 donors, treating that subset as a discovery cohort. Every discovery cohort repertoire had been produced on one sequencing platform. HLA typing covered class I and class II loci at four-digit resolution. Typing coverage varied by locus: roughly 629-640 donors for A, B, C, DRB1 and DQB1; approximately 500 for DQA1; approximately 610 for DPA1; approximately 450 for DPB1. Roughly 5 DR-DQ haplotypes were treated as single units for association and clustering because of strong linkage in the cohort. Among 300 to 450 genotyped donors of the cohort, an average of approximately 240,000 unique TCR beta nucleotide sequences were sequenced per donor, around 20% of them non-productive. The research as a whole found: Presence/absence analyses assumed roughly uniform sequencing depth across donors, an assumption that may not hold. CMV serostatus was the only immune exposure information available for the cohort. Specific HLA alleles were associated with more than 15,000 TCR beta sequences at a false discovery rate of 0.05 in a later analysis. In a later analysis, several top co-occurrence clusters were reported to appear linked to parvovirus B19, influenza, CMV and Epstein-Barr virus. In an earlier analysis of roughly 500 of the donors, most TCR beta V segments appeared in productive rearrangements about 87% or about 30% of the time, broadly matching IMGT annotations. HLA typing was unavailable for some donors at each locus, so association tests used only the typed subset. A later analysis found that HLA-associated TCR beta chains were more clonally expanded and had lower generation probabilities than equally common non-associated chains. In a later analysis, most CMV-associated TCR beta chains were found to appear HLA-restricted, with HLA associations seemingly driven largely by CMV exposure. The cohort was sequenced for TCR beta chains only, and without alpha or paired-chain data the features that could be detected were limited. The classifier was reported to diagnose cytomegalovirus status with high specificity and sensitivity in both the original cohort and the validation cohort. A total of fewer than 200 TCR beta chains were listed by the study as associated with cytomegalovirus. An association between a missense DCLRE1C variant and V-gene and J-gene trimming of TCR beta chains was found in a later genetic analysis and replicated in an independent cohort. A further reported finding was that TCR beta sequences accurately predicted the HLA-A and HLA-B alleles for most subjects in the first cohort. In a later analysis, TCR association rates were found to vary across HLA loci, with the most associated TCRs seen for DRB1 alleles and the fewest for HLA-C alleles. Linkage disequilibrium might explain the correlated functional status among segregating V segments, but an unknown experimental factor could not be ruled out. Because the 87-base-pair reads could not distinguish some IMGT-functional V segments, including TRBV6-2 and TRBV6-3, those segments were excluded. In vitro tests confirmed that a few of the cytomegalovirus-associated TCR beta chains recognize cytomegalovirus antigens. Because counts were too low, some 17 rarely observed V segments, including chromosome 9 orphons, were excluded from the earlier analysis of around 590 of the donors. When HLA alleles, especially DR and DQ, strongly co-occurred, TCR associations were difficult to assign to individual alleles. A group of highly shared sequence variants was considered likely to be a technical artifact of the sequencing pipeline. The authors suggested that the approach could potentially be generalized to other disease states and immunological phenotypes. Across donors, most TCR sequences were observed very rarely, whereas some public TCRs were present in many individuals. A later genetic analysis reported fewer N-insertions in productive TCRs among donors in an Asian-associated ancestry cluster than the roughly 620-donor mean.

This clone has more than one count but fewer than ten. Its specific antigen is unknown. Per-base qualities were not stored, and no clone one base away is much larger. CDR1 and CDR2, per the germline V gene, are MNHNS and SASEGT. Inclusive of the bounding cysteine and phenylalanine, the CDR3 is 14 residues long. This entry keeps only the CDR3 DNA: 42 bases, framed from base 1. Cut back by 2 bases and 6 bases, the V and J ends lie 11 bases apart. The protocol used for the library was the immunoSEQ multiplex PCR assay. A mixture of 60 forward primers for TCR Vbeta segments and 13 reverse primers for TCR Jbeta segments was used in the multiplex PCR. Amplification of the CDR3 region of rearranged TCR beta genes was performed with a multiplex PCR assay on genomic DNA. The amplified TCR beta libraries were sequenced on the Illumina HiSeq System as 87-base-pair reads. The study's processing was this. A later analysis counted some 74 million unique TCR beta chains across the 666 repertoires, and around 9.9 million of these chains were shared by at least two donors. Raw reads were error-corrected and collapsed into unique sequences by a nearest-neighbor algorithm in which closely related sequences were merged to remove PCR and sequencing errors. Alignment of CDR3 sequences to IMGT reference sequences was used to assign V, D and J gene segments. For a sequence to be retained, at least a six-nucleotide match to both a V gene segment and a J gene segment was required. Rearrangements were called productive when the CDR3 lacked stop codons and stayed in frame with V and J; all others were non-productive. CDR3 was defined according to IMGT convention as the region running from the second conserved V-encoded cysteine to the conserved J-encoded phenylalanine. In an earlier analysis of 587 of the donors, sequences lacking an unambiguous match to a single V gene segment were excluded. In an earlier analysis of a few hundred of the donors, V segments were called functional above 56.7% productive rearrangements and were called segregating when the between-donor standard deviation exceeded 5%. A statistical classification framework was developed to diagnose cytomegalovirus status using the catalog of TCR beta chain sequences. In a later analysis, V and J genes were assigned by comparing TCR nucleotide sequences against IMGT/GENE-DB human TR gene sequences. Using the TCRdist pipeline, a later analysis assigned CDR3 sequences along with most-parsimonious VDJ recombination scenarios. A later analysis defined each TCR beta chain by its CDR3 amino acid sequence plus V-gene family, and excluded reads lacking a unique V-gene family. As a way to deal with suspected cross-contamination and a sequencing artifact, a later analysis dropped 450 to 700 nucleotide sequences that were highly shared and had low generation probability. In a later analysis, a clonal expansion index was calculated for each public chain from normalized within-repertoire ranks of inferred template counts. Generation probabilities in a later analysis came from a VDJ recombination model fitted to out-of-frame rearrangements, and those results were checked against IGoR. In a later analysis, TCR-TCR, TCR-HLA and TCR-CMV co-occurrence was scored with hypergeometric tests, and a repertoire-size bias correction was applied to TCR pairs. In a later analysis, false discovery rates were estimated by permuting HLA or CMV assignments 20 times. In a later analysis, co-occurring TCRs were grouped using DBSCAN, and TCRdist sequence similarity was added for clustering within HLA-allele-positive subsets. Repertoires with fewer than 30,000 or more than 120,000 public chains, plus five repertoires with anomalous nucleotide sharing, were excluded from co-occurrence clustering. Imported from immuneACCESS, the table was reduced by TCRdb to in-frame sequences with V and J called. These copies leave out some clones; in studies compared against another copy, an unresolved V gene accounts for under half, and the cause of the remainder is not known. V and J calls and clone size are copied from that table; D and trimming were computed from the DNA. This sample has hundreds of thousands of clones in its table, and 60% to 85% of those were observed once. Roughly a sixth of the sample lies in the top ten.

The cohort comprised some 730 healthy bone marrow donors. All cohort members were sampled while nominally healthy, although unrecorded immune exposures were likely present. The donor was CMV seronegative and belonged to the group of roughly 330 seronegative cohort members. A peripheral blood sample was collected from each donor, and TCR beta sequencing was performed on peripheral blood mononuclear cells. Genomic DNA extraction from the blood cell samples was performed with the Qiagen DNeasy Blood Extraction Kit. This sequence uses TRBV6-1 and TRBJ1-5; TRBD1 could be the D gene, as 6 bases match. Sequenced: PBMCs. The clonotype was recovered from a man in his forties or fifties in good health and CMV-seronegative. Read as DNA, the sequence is TGTGCCAGCAGTGAAACAGGGAGCCCTCAGCCCCAGCATTTT. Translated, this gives CASSETGSPQPQHF.